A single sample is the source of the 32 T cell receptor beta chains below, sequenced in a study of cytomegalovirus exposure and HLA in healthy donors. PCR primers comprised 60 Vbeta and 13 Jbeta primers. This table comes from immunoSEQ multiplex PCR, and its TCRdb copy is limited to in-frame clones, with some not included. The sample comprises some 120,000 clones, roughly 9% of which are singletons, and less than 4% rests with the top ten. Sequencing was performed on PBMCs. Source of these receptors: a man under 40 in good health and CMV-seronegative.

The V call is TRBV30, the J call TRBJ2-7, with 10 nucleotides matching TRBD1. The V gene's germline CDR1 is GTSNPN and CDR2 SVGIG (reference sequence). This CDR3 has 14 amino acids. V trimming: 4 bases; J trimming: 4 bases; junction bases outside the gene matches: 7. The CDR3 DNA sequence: TGTGCCTGGACCGTTGGGACAGGGGCTTACGAGCAGTACTTC. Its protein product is CAWTVGTGAYEQYF.

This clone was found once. The CDR3 reads CATRVANQPQHF. The CDR3 DNA sequence: TGTGCCACCAGAGTAGCGAATCAGCCCCAGCATTTT. This chain joins TRBV15 and TRBJ1-5; D is unclear. The V and J ends lost 6 bases and 4 bases respectively, with 7 bases between them. The CDR3 has 12 amino acids. Germline assignment: CDR1 LNHNV and CDR2 YYDKDF (reference sequence). Combining the CDR3 with reference TRBV15 and TRBJ1-5 gives the whole variable domain DAMVIQNPRYQVTQFGKPVTLSCSQTLNHNVMYWYQQKSSQAPKLLFHYYDKDFNNEADTPDNFQSRRPNTSFCFLDIRSPGLGDTAMYLCATRVANQPQHFGDGTRLSIL.

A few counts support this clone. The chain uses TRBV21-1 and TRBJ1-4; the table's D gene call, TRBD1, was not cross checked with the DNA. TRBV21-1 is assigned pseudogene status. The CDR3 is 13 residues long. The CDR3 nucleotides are TGTGCCAGCAGCAAAGAGACAGGGTGGAAACTGTTTTTT. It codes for CASSKETGWKLFF.

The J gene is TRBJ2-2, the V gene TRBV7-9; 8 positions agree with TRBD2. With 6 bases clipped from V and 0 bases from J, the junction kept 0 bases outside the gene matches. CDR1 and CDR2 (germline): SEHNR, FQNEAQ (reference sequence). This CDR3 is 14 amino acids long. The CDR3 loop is CASRLAANTGELFF. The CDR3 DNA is TGTGCCAGCAGACTAGCGGCGAACACCGGGGAGCTGTTTTTT. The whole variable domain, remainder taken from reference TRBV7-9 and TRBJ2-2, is DTGVSQNPRHKITKRGQNVTFRCDPISEHNRLYWYRQTLGQGPEFLTYFQNEAQLEKSRLLSDRFSAERPKGSFSTLEIQRTEQGDSAMYLCASRLAANTGELFFGEGSRLTVL.

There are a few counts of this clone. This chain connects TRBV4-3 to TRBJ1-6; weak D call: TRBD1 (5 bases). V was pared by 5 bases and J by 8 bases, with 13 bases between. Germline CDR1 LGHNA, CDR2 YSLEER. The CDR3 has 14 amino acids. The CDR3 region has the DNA TGCGCCAGCAGCGGTCAGGCAGGGTATTCACCCCTCCACTTT. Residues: CASSGQAGYSPLHF.

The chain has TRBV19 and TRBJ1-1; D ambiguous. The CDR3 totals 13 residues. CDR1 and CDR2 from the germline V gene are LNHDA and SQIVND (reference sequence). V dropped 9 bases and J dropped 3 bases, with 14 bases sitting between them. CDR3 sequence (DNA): TGTGCCAGCCTTTCACGGGGTGACACTGAAGCTTTCTTT. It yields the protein CASLSRGDTEAFF. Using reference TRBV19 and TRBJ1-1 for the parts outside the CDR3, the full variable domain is DGGITQSPKYLFRKEGQNVTLSCEQNLNHDAMYWYRQDPGQGLRLIYYSQIVNDFQKGDIAEGYSVSREKKESFPLTVTSAQKNPTAFYLCASLSRGDTEAFFGQGTRLTVV.

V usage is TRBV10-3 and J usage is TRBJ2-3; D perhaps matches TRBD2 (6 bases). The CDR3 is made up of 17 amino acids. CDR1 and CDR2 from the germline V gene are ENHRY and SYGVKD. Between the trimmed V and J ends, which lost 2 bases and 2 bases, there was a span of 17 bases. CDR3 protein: CAISERVTGGVTDTQYF. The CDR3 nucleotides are TGTGCCATCAGTGAGCGTGTAACAGGCGGGGTCACAGATACGCAGTATTTT.

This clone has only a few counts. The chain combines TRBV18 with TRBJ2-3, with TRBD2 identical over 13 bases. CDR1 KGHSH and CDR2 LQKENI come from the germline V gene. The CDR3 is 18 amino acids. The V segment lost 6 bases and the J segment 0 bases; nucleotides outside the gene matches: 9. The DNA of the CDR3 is TGTGCCAGCTCGTCGGGACTAGCGGGGAGGTTGAGCACAGATACGCAGTATTTT. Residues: CASSSGLAGRLSTDTQYF.

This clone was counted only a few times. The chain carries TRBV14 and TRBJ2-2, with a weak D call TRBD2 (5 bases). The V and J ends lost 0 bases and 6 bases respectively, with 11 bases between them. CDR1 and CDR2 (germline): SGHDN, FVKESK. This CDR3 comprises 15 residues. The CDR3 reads CASSQDPGLAGELFF. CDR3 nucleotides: TGTGCCAGCAGCCAAGATCCGGGGTTGGCCGGGGAGCTGTTTTTT.

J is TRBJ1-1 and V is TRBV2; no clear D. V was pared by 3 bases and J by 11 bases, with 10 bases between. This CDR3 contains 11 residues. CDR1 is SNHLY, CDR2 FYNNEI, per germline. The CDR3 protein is CASSEGRPAFF. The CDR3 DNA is TGTGCCAGCAGTGAGGGGAGGCCTGCTTTCTTT.

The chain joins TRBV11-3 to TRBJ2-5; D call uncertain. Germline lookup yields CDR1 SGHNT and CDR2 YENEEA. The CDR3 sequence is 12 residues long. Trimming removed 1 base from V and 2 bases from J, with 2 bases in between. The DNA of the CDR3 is TGTGCCAGCAGCTTAGCTCAAGAGACCCAGTACTTC. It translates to CASSLAQETQYF.

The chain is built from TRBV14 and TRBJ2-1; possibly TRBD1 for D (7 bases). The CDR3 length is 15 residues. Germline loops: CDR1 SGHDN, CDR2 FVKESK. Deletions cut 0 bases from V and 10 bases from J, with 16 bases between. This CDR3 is CASSQEGPGGLEQFF. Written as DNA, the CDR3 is TGTGCCAGCAGCCAAGAAGGACCAGGGGGGCTCGAGCAGTTCTTC. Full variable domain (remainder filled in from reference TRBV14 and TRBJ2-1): EAGVTQFPSHSVIEKGQTVTLRCDPISGHDNLYWYRRVMGKEIKFLLHFVKESKQDESGMPNNRFLAERTGGTYSTLKVQPAELEDSGVYFCASSQEGPGGLEQFFGPGTRLTVL.

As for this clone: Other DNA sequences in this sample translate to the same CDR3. CDR3 DNA: TGTGCCAGCTCACCGGGCAGGTCCAATCAGCCCCAGCATTTT. Protein: CASSPGRSNQPQHF. This chain joins TRBV18 and TRBJ1-5; no firm D call. The V end was cut by 3 bases, the J end by 3 bases, with 9 bases between. The CDR3 runs to 14 residues. Germline CDR1 is KGHSH and CDR2 is LQKENI.

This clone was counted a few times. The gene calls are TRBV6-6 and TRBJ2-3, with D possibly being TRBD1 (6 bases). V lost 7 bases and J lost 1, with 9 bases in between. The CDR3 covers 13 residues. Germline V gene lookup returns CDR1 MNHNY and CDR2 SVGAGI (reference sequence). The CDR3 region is CASNEGGTDTQYF. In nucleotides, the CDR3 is TGTGCCAGCAATGAGGGGGGCACAGATACGCAGTATTTT.

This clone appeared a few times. The CDR3 nucleotides read TGCGCCAGCAGCCCCGGGACAGGGGGAGGTACCGGGGAGCTGTTTTTT. Translated, it gives CASSPGTGGGTGELFF. This chain uses TRBV5-1 with TRBJ2-2; 11 bases map to TRBD1. CDR1 SGHRS and CDR2 YFSETQ come from the germline V gene. CDR3 length: 16 residues. With 4 bases clipped from V and 5 bases from J, the junction kept 7 bases outside the gene matches.

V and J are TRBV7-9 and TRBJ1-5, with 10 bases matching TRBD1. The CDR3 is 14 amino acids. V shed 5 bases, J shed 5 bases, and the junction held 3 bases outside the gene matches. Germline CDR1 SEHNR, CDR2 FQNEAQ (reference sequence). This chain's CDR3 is CASSPGTGDQPQHF. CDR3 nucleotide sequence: TGTGCCAGCAGCCCTGGGACAGGGGATCAGCCCCAGCATTTT.

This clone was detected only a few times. The DNA of the CDR3 is TGTGCCAGCAGCTGGGGGGACACAGATACGCAGTATTTT. Amino acid sequence: CASSWGDTDTQYF. The chain joins TRBV5-4 to TRBJ2-3, with a tentative D call TRBD2 (6 bases). V dropped 3 bases and J dropped 2 bases, with 7 bases sitting between them. Germline lookup yields CDR1 SGHNT and CDR2 YYREEE (reference sequence). This CDR3 comprises 13 residues.

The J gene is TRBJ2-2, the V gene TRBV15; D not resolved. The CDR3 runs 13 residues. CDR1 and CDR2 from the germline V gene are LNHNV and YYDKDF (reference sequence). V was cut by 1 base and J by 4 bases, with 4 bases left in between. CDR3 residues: CATSRVGTGELFF. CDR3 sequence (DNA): TGTGCCACCAGCAGAGTCGGCACCGGGGAGCTGTTTTTT.

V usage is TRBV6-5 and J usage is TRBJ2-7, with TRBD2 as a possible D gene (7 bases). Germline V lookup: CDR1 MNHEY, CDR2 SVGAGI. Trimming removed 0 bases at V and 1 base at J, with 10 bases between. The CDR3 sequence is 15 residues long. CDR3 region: CASSYSGRGSYEQYF. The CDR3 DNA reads TGTGCCAGCAGTTACTCGGGGAGGGGGTCCTACGAGCAGTACTTC.

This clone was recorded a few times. The CDR3 sequence is CASSIRSYGYTF. CDR3 in DNA: TGTGCCAGTAGTATTCGCAGCTATGGCTACACCTTC. V and J are TRBV19 and TRBJ1-2; D not certain. This CDR3 comprises 12 residues. Germline V gene lookup returns CDR1 LNHDA and CDR2 SQIVND (reference sequence). Between the trimmed V and J ends, which lost 3 bases and 4 bases, there was a span of 6 bases.

The CDR3 nucleotides read TGCAGTACCCGGGGGACCCCCTACAATGAGCAGTTCTTC. Its translation: CSTRGTPYNEQFF. The rearrangement joins TRBV29-1 to TRBJ2-1, with D perhaps matching TRBD2 (6 bases). Looked up from germline, CDR1 is SQVTM and CDR2 is ANQGSEA. CDR3 length: 13 residues.

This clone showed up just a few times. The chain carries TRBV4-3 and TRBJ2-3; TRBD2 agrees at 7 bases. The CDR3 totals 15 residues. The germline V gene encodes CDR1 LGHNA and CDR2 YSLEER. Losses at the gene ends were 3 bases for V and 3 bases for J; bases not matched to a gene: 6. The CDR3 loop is CASSQLAVGTDTQYF. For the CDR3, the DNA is TGCGCCAGCAGCCAGCTAGCGGTGGGGACAGATACGCAGTATTTT.

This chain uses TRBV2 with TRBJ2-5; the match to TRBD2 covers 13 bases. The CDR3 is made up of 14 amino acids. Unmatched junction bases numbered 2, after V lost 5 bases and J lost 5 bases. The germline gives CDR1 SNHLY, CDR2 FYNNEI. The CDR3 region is CASSRTSGSETQYF. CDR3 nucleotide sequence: TGTGCCAGCAGTCGGACTAGCGGGAGTGAGACCCAGTACTTC.

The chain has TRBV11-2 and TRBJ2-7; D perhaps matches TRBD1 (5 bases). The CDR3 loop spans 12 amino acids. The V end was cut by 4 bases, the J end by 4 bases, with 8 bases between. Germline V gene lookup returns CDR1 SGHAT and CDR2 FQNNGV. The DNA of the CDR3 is TGTGCCAGCAGCTCACGACAGTACGAGCAGTACTTC. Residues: CASSSRQYEQYF.

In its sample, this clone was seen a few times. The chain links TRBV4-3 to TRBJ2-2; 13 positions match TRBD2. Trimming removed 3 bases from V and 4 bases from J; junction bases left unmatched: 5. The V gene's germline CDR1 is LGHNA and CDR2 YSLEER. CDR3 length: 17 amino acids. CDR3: CASSQGTSGGATGELFF. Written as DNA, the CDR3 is TGCGCCAGCAGCCAGGGTACTAGCGGGGGGGCCACCGGGGAGCTGTTTTTT.

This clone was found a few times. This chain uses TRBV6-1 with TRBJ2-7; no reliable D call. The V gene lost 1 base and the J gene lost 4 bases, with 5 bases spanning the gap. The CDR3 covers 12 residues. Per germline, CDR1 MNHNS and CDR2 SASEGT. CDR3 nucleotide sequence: TGTGCCAGCAGTGAAGGAGGTTACGAGCAGTACTTC. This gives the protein CASSEGGYEQYF.

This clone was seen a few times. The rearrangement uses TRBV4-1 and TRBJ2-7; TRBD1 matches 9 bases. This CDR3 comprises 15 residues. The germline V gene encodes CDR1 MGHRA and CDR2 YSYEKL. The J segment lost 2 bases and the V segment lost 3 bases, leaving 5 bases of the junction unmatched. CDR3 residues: CASSHAGQGPYEQYF. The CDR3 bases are TGCGCCAGCAGCCACGCGGGACAGGGTCCCTACGAGCAGTACTTC.

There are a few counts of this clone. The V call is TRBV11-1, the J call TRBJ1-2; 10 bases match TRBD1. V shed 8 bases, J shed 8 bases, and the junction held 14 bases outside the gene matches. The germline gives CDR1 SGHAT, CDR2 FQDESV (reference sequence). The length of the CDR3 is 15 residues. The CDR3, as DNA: TGTGCCAGCGGAAGATCCGGGACAGGGGTAGAAGGCTACACCTTC. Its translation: CASGRSGTGVEGYTF.

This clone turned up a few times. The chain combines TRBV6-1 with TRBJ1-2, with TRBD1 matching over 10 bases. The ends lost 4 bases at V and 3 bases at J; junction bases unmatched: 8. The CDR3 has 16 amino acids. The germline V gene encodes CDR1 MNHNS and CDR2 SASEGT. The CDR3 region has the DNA TGTGCCAGCAGTGGAGCTTGGACAGGGGGGGACTATGGCTACACCTTC. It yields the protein CASSGAWTGGDYGYTF.

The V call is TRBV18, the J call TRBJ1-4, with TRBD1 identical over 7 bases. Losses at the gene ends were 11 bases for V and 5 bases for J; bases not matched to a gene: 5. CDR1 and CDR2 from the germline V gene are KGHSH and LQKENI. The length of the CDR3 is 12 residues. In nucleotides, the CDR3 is TGTGCCGCATCAGGGGGAAATGAAAAACTGTTTTTT. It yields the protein CAASGGNEKLFF.

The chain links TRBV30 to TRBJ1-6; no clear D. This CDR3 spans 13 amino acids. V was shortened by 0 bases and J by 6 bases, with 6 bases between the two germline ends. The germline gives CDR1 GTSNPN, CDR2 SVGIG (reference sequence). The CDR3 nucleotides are TGTGCCTGGAGTGTACTTCCTAATTCACCCCTCCACTTT. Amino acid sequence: CAWSVLPNSPLHF.

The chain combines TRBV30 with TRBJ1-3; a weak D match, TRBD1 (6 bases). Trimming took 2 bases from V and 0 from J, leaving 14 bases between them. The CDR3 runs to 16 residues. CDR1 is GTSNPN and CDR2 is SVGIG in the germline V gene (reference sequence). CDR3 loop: CAWSPGQSSSGNTIYF. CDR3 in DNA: TGTGCCTGGAGTCCCGGACAGTCGAGCTCTGGAAACACCATATATTTT.